This T cell receptor beta chain is drawn from a study of Ad26.COV2.S vaccination and SARS-CoV-2 variants. Across the study: Participant was drawn from the COV1001 Ad26.COV2.S trial arm. In the study, Ad26.COV2.S was injected intramuscularly once, or twice 56 days apart. Study-level points and caveats: Total T cell responses may have been underestimated by the TCR breadth and depth analyses.

About this clone: No antigen is known for it.

The assay was immunoSEQ multiplex PCR, and TCRdb's table has in-frame clones only and misses some. Here the sample spans about 680,000 clones, 89% being singletons. The treatment was: around 19 received Ad26.COV2.S at low or high dose, single or two shots; several received placebo; per-sample allocation not given. Sampling was done on day 63 after the first vaccine or placebo injection. In Boston, an adult donor aged 18-55 years took part. V was pared by 5 bases and J by 7 bases, with 11 bases of the junction left unmatched. CDR1 is SGHTA, CDR2 FQGNSA, per germline. CDR3 size: 15 residues. The chain combines TRBV7-2 with TRBJ2-1, with 7 bases identical to TRBD2. Specimen: peripheral blood, collected in a trial of Ad26.COV2.S vaccine versus placebo. This receptor was taken from a person between 18 and 59 years old who received the Ad26.COV2.S COVID-19 vaccine or a placebo. The CDR3 region is CASSPQRGVKNEQFF. Here the CDR3 DNA reads TGTGCCAGCAGCCCCCAGCGGGGCGTCAAGAATGAGCAGTTCTTC. Complete variable domain (other parts from reference TRBV7-2 and TRBJ2-1): GAGVSQSPSNKVTEKGKDVELRCDPISGHTALYWYRQSLGQGLEFLIYFQGNSAPDKSGLPSDRFSAERTGGSVSTLTIQRTQQEDSAVYLCASSPQRGVKNEQFFGPGTRLTVL.